This T cell receptor (beta chain) was observed in a study of early T cells in non-severe SARS-CoV-2 infection. Study-level background: Sequencing input comprised bulk RNA from unsorted whole blood; chain pairing was not available.

V was pared by 6 bases and J by 14 bases, with 22 bases between. CDR3 length: 13 amino acids. Germline CDR1 reads DFQATT; CDR2 reads SNEGSKA (reference sequence). This clonotype has only a few counts. MiXCR, applied by TCRdb to the 5' RACE reads, yields one record per CDR3 protein. Here the sample spans 100,000 to 150,000 distinct CDR3 sequences, approximately 15% being singletons. Material for sequencing was whole blood. The rearrangement uses TRBV20-1 and TRBJ1-4; weak D call: TRBD1 (5 bases). The origin of this receptor is an adult who was a healthcare worker with PCR-confirmed SARS-CoV-2 infection or an uninfected control (not recorded which). This chain's CDR3 is CSALRGPGGWLFF. CDR3 coding DNA: TGCAGTGCCCTAAGAGGACCTGGGGGGTGGCTGTTTTTT.